A selection of T cell receptor beta chains follows, all from one sample in a study of regulatory T cells. TCRdb's copy holds only in-frame clones and misses some; the assay was immunoSEQ multiplex PCR. The sample has over 35,000 clones, 75% to 90% seen once. Sample: conventional CD4+ T cells sorted from blood. The receptor source for this set is a person under 35 with CD3G deficiency. The CDR3 runs from the conserved cysteine through the conserved F or W. Fields, in order: V gene, J gene, D gene, clone size, CDR3 protein, CDR3 DNA. The D gene is left open where the match is weak. A clone size is listed for some rows: how often the clone was seen (once, few, many), or a class if it is expanded.

TRBV7-2	TRBJ2-7	-	-	CASSLGFDASSYEQYF	TGTGCCAGCAGCTTAGGGTTTGATGCTAGTTCCTACGAGCAGTACTTC
TRBV6-1	TRBJ1-2	TRBD1	once	CASRTTGDGYGYTF	TGTGCCAGCAGGACGACAGGGGATGGCTATGGCTACACCTTC
TRBV7-9	TRBJ2-7	-	-	CASSLDIASRNEQYF	TGTGCCAGCAGCTTAGACATCGCAAGCCGCAACGAGCAGTACTTC
TRBV11-2	TRBJ2-1	-	-	CASSPEGVAHNEQFF	TGTGCCAGCAGCCCGGAGGGGGTAGCCCACAATGAGCAGTTCTTC
TRBV6-1	TRBJ2-7	-	few	CASSVSTGTYEQYF	TGTGCCAGCTCAGTTAGTACGGGCACCTACGAGCAGTACTTC
TRBV5-1	TRBJ2-5	TRBD2	-	CASSLGTSGSGGETQYF	TGCGCCAGCAGTCTGGGGACTAGCGGGAGCGGCGGGGAGACCCAGTACTTC
TRBV18	TRBJ2-3	TRBD1	-	CASSPGTGASGTQYF	TGTGCCAGCTCACCAGGGACAGGGGCCTCAGGGACGCAGTATTTT
TRBV28	TRBJ1-2	-	-	CASSSRGGYTF	TGTGCCAGCAGTTCTAGGGGAGGCTACACCTTC
TRBV30	TRBJ2-7	-	-	CAWSERGGSYEQYF	TGTGCCTGGAGTGAACGGGGCGGATCCTACGAGCAGTACTTC
TRBV7-9	TRBJ2-1	-	-	CASSLVGVNEQFF	TGTGCCAGCAGCTTAGTAGGGGTAAATGAGCAGTTCTTC
TRBV18	TRBJ1-2	-	-	CASSPARGDYGYTF	TGTGCCAGCTCACCTGCCCGGGGGGACTATGGCTACACCTTC
TRBV18	TRBJ2-1	-	-	CASSGGLDNEQFF	TGTGCCAGCTCCGGGGGGCTTGACAATGAGCAGTTCTTC
TRBV5-1	TRBJ2-5	-	-	CASSLISGETQYF	TGCGCCAGCAGCCTCATTAGCGGAGAGACCCAGTACTTC
TRBV6-1	TRBJ2-7	TRBD1	-	CASSGQGYEQYF	TGTGCCAGCAGTGGACAGGGGTACGAGCAGTACTTC
TRBV5-1	TRBJ1-1	-	-	CASRDLLNTEAFF	TGCGCCAGCAGGGACTTATTGAACACTGAAGCTTTCTTT